This passage covers 21 T cell receptor beta chains from one sample sequenced in a study of spatial heterogeneity in lung cancer. Broader study findings: How many expanded intratumoral alpha and beta TCRs were present tracked the tumor mutation count, which was a count of nonsynonymous mutations.

TCRdb independently ran MiXCR on the 5' RACE reads; one entry per CDR3 protein. The top ten clones hold about 6.8% of a sample with 15,000 to 20,000 distinct CDR3 sequences, approximately 6.2% of them seen once. The time point: sample taken at primary tumor resection. These receptors have no identified antigens. The material was lung tumor tissue, obtained at surgery. These receptors came from a male donor with early-stage non-small cell lung cancer.

V usage is TRBV28 and J usage is TRBJ2-7; the D is unclear. Looked up from germline, CDR1 is MDHEN and CDR2 is SYDVKM. The CDR3 consists of 14 residues. The germline V and J ends were trimmed by 2 bases and 7 bases, with 15 bases remaining between them. The CDR3 nucleotides are TGTGCCAGCAGTTTAAGATTTGCGGTGTTAGAGCAGTACTTC. Its protein is CASSLRFAVLEQYF.

This clonotype is medium-sized within its sample. The J gene is TRBJ2-6, the V gene TRBV19; D is uncertain. The CDR3 totals 19 residues. The ends were cut back, 2 bases at V and 4 bases at J, with 21 bases in the middle. From germline, CDR1 is LNHDA and CDR2 SQIVND (reference sequence). CDR3 protein: CASSIRASLNLRGANVLTF. In nucleotides, the CDR3 is TGTGCCAGTAGTATAAGGGCCAGCCTGAACTTACGGGGGGCCAACGTCCTGACTTTC.

This clonotype came up many times. The CDR3 protein is CASSFISQAQETQYF. CDR3 coding DNA: TGTGCCAGCAGCTTTATAAGCCAGGCCCAAGAGACCCAGTACTTC. This chain connects TRBV7-9 to TRBJ2-5; D is unresolved. This CDR3 contains 15 residues. With 3 bases removed from V and 1 base from J, the gap between germline ends came to 12 bases. Germline values: CDR1 SEHNR, CDR2 FQNEAQ (reference sequence).

V gene TRBV29-1 combines with J gene TRBJ2-3; TRBD1 aligns across 10 bases. The V gene end was trimmed by 7 bases and the J gene end by 4 bases; junction bases not matched to a gene: 2. The CDR3 spans 12 residues. Germline values: CDR1 SQVTM, CDR2 ANQGSEA. The CDR3 DNA reads as TGCAGCGGTGGACAGGGGGCAGATACGCAGTATTTT. This translates into CSGGQGADTQYF.

In this sample, this clonotype is medium-sized (0.01 to 0.1%). The genes are TRBV29-1 and TRBJ1-5; the D is unclear. CDR1 is SQVTM and CDR2 is ANQGSEA in the germline V gene. The CDR3 extends over 13 amino acids. V lost 7 bases to trimming and J lost 7 bases, with 17 bases between them. The CDR3 nucleotides read TGCAGCGCAAGACTCTCGGGAGGGCAGCCCCAGCATTTT. It codes for CSARLSGGQPQHF. The full variable domain, rest sourced from reference TRBV29-1 and TRBJ1-5, is SAVISQKPSRDICQRGTSLTIQCQVDSQVTMMFWYRQQPGQSLTLIATANQGSEATYESGFVIDKFPISRPNLTFSTLTVSNMSPEDSSIYLCSARLSGGQPQHFGDGTRLSIL.

This clonotype was seen repeatedly, ten times or more. CDR3 protein: CSVKGDAYEQYF. The DNA for the CDR3 is TGCAGCGTTAAGGGGGACGCCTACGAGCAGTACTTC. This chain links TRBV29-1 with TRBJ2-7; tentative D call: TRBD1 (6 bases). V lost 5 bases, J lost 2 bases, and 10 bases lay in between. Per germline, CDR1 SQVTM and CDR2 ANQGSEA. The CDR3 has 12 amino acids.

This clonotype was counted ten times or more. This sequence joins TRBV20-1 and TRBJ1-4; a possible D gene is TRBD1 (5 bases). The CDR3 totals 13 residues. Germline assignment: CDR1 DFQATT and CDR2 SNEGSKA (reference sequence). V lost 5 bases and J lost 4, with 11 bases in between. CDR3: CSARRGVNEKLFF. The CDR3 DNA follows: TGCAGTGCTCGACGGGGGGTTAATGAAAAACTGTTTTTT.

Many counts were recorded for this clonotype. J is TRBJ2-5 and V is TRBV4-1; D is possibly TRBD1 (5 bases). Trimming stripped 4 bases from V and 4 bases from J, with 13 bases between. CDR1 and CDR2 from the germline V gene are MGHRA and YSYEKL. This CDR3 has 14 amino acids. The CDR3 sequence: CASSLTQGSETQYF. The CDR3 region has the DNA TGCGCCAGCAGCCTTACCCAGGGTTCAGAGACCCAGTACTTC.

This clonotype occurred many times. The rearrangement uses TRBV7-9 and TRBJ2-3; 14 positions agree with TRBD2. The germline CDR1 and CDR2 sequences are SEHNR and FQNEAQ (reference sequence). The CDR3 loop spans 20 amino acids. The ends lost 5 bases at V and 1 base at J; junction bases unmatched: 14. CDR3 residues: CASSEAKEGLAGAGTDTQYF. For the CDR3, the DNA is TGTGCCAGCAGCGAAGCGAAGGAGGGACTAGCGGGAGCTGGCACAGATACGCAGTATTTT.

With regard to this clonotype: Given the absence of the conserved phenylalanine or tryptophan at the CDR3 end, a read error is likely. The chain uses TRBV20-1 and TRBJ2-3, with D possibly matching TRBD2 (6 bases). Trimming took 0 bases from V and 3 from J, leaving 16 bases between them. CDR3 size: 16 residues. CDR1 and CDR2 (germline): DFQATT, SNEGSKA (reference sequence). CDR3 loop: CSARDYRRGRTDTQYL. CDR3 nucleotide sequence: TGCAGTGCTAGAGATTACCGGCGGGGAAGGACAGATACGCAGTATCTT.

This clonotype was detected a few times. V and J are TRBV6-2 or TRBV6-3 and TRBJ2-1, with TRBD1 matching over 8 bases. Germline V gene data show CDR1 as MNHEY and CDR2 as SVGEGT. V lost 0 bases to trimming and J lost 6 bases; unmatched junction nucleotides: 4. CDR3 length equals 15 residues. The CDR3 loop is CASSYSRTGINEQFF. The CDR3, as DNA: TGTGCCAGCAGTTACTCTCGGACAGGGATCAATGAGCAGTTCTTC.

This clonotype was found a few times. V and J are TRBV30 and TRBJ2-7; 7 bases fit TRBD2. The CDR3 loop spans 12 amino acids. Losses at the gene ends were 3 bases for V and 3 bases for J; bases not matched to a gene: 2. CDR1 GTSNPN and CDR2 SVGIG come from the germline V gene (reference sequence). The DNA of the CDR3 is TGTGCCTGGAGGAGCGGGGACTACGAGCAGTACTTC. Amino acids: CAWRSGDYEQYF.

This clonotype was observed many times. This rearrangement joins TRBV6-5 to TRBJ1-4, with unresolved D. Germline CDR1 and CDR2: MNHEY and SVGAGI. V was cut by 0 bases and J by 8 bases, with 16 bases left in between. The CDR3 spans 16 residues. CDR3 region: CASSYSAGSTREKLFF. The CDR3 nucleotides read TGTGCCAGCAGTTACTCCGCCGGGAGTACTAGGGAAAAACTGTTTTTT.

This clonotype has ten or more counts. This rearrangement joins TRBV28 to TRBJ2-5; 8 bases line up with TRBD2. The germline gives CDR1 MDHEN, CDR2 SYDVKM. CDR3 length: 14 residues. V lost 7 bases to trimming and J lost 1 base; unmatched junction nucleotides: 5. In DNA form, the CDR3 reads TGTGCCAGCAATCGGGGGGGTGGCCAAGAGACCCAGTACTTC. Its translation is CASNRGGGQETQYF.

This clonotype was detected ten times or more. The germline gene is not matched at one end of the junction; a read error may be the cause. J is TRBJ1-3 and V is TRBV20-1; D not resolved. The CDR3 totals 14 residues. Germline CDR1 is DFQATT and CDR2 is SNEGSKA (reference sequence). CDR3 sequence reads: CSARDGVSGNTIYF. Here the CDR3 DNA reads TGCAGTGCCAGAGATGGGGTCTCTGGAAACACCATATATTTT.

This clonotype was seen ten or more times. The V call is TRBV27, the J call TRBJ2-7; D tentatively fits TRBD1 or TRBD2 (5 bases each). V was shortened by 5 bases and J by 3 bases, with 17 bases between the two germline ends. This CDR3 spans 15 amino acids. Germline V gene data show CDR1 as MNHEY and CDR2 as SMNVEV (reference sequence). The CDR3 nucleotides read TGTGCCAGCAGTCACCGGGACGCAGGACGCTACGAGCAGTACTTC. Its translation is CASSHRDAGRYEQYF.

This clonotype was recorded a few times. This rearrangement joins TRBV7-9 to TRBJ1-5; 9 positions agree with TRBD1. Germline V gives CDR1 SEHNR, CDR2 FQNEAQ (reference sequence). The CDR3 extends over 15 amino acids. The V gene end was trimmed by 5 bases and the J gene end by 1 base; junction bases not matched to a gene: 3. The CDR3 loop is CASSPQGASNQPQHF. In DNA form, the CDR3 reads TGTGCCAGCAGCCCACAGGGGGCAAGCAATCAGCCCCAGCATTTT.

This clonotype has a count of ten or more. The V gene is TRBV29-1, the J gene TRBJ2-1; possibly TRBD2 for D (7 bases). The CDR3 extends over 15 amino acids. The germline V and J ends were trimmed by 7 bases and 0 bases, with 16 bases remaining between them. Germline lookup yields CDR1 SQVTM and CDR2 ANQGSEA. The CDR3 is CSAEGGPSSYNEQFF. Written as DNA, the CDR3 is TGCAGCGCCGAGGGGGGGCCTAGCTCCTACAATGAGCAGTTCTTC.

The sample holds many counts of this clonotype. CDR3 residues: CASSPTGGYYNEQFF. The CDR3 region has the DNA TGTGCCAGCTCACCGACCGGGGGGTATTACAATGAGCAGTTCTTC. The rearrangement uses TRBV18 and TRBJ2-1, with 7 bases aligning to TRBD2. Germline values: CDR1 KGHSH, CDR2 LQKENI. This CDR3 has 15 amino acids. The V gene end was trimmed by 3 bases and the J gene end by 4 bases; junction bases not matched to a gene: 6.

The chain couples TRBV20-1 to TRBJ1-4; unclear D gene. CDR1 is DFQATT and CDR2 is SNEGSKA in the germline V gene (reference sequence). The CDR3 is 11 residues long. Trimming shortened V by 4 bases and J by 1 base, and 1 base separated the two germline ends. The CDR3 loop reads CSAKTNEKLFF. The CDR3 DNA reads TGCAGTGCTAAAACTAATGAAAAACTGTTTTTT.

This clonotype has ten or more counts. The chain joins TRBV6-2 or TRBV6-3 to TRBJ1-2, with D perhaps TRBD1 (5 bases). This CDR3 spans 12 amino acids. Germline V lookup: CDR1 MNHEY, CDR2 SVGEGT. The ends were cut back, 11 bases at V and 5 bases at J, with 15 bases in the middle. The CDR3: CASRQSVYGYTF. The CDR3 bases are TGTGCCTCACGACAGTCTGTTTATGGCTACACCTTC.